This T cell receptor beta chain was obtained from a study of T cell repertoires in cytomegalovirus infection. Each CDR3 protein gets one entry after TCRdb re-called the reads with MiXCR. The sample has 550,000 to 850,000 distinct CDR3 sequences, around 31% seen once. A note on this clonotype: Its antigen remains unknown.

The receptor's source is a human donor in good health (CMV status not recorded). Some clones in this sample may be carry-over from other donors' samples. The sample in question was cultured PBMCs, obtained from culture after CMV antigen stimulation.

The CDR3 is CASSQEGGANVLTF. CDR3 coding DNA: TGTGCCAGCAGCCAAGAGGGCGGGGCCAACGTCCTGACTTTC. This chain links TRBV3-1 with TRBJ2-6; the D is unclear. Trimming took off 0 bases at V and 4 bases at J, with 4 bases between the two ends. Germline CDR1 and CDR2: LGHDT and YNNKEL (reference sequence). The CDR3 loop spans 14 amino acids.